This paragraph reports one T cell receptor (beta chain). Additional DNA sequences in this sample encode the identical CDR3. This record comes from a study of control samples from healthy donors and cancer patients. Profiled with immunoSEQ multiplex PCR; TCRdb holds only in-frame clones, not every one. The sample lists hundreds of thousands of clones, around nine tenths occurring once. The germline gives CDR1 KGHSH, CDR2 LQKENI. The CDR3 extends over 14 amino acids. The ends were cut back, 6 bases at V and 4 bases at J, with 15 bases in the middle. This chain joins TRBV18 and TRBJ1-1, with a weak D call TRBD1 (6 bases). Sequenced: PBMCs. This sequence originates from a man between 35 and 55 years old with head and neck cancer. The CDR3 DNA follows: TGTGCCAGCTCCCCTACAGGGAGGGGCACTGAAGCTTTCTTT. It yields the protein CASSPTGRGTEAFF. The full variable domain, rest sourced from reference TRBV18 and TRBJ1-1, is NAGVMQNPRHLVRRRGQEARLRCSPMKGHSHVYWYRQLPEEGLKFMVYLQKENIIDESGMPKERFSAEFPKEGPSILRIQQVVRGDSAAYFCASSPTGRGTEAFFGQGTRLTVV.